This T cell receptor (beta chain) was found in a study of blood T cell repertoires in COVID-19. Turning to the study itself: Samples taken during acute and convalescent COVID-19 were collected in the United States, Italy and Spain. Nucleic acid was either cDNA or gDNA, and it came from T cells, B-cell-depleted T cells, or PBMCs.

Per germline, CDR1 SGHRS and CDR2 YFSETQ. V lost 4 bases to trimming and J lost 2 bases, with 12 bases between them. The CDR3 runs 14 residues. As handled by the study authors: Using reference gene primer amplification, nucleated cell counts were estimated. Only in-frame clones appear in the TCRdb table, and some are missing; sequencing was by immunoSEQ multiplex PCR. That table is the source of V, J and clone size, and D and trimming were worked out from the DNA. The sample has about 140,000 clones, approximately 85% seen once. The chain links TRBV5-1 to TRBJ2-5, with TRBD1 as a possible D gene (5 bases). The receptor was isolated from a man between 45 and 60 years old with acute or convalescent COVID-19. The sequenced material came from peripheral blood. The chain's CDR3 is CASSIGVLQETQYF. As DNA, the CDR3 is TGCGCCAGCAGCATAGGGGTCCTGCAAGAGACCCAGTACTTC.